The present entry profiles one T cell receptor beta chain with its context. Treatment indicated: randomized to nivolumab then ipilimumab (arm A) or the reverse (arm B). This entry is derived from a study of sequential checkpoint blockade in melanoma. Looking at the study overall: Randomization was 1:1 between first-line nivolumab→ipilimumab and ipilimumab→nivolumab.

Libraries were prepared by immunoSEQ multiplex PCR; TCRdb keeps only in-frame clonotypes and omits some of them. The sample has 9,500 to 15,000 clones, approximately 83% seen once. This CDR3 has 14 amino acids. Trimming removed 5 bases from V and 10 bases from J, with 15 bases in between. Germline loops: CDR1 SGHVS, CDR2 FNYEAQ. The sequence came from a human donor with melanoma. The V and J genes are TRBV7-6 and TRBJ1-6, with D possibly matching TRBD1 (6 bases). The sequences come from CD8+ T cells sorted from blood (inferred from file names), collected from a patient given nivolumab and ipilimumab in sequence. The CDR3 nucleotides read TGTGCCAGCAGCGCCCGACAGGCAGGATCACCCCTCCACTTT. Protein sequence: CASSARQAGSPLHF.